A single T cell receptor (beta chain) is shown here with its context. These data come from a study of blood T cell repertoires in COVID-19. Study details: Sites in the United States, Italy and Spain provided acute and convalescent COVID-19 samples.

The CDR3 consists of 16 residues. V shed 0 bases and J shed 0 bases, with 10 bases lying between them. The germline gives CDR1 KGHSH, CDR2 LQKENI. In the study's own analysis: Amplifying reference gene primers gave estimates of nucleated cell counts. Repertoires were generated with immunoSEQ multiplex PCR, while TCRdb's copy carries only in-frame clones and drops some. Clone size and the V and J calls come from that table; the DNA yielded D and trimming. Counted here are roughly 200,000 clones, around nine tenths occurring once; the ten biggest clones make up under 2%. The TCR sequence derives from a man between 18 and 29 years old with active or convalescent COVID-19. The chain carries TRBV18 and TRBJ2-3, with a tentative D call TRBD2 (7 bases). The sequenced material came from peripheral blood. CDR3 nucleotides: TGTGCCAGCTCACCACCTGGGGGGGCAAGCACAGATACGCAGTATTTT. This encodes CASSPPGGASTDTQYF.